This entry lists 3 T cell receptor beta chains sequenced from one sample in a study of T cells in Graves' hyperthyroidism and ophthalmopathy (dated by TCRdb to between 2018 and 2020). To prepare the library, multiplex PCR was applied. The instrument given in TCRdb is Illumina HiSeq 2000. The TCR beta CDR3 regions were amplified from the RNA transcripts. For the first round of RT-PCR on the TCR CDR3, the HTBI primer set was used together with the Qiagen OneStep RT-PCR kit. TCRdb trimmed the raw reads at Q25, called clones with MiXCR and kept productive beta chains. Rows with one shared CDR3 protein collapse into an entry with the most common genes and DNA. This sample comprises about 360,000 distinct CDR3 sequences, roughly 13% of them detected only once. Less than 25% of the sample is held by the ten biggest clonotypes. The sample consisted of blood. Every receptor here comes from a man aged 25-45 years with Graves' hyperthyroidism that later progressed to Graves' ophthalmopathy.

V gene TRBV18 combines with J gene TRBJ1-3; D is uncertain. The germline gives CDR1 KGHSH, CDR2 LQKENI. The CDR3 has 15 residues. V was cut by 8 bases and J by 4 bases, with 18 bases left in between. The CDR3 reads CASTRPGMGGNTIYF. The DNA for the CDR3 is TGTGCCAGCACAAGACCGGGGATGGGAGGAAACACCATATATTTT. The variable domain in full, with the rest retrieved from reference TRBV18 and TRBJ1-3, is NAGVMQNPRHLVRRRGQEARLRCSPMKGHSHVYWYRQLPEEGLKFMVYLQKENIIDESGMPKERFSAEFPKEGPSILRIQQVVRGDSAAYFCASTRPGMGGNTIYFGEGSWLTVV.

This clonotype was detected many times. This chain connects TRBV28 to TRBJ1-1, with D uncertain. The CDR3 consists of 16 residues. Germline V gene lookup returns CDR1 MDHEN and CDR2 SYDVKM. Trimming cost V 2 bases and J 0 bases, with 13 bases left between them. CDR3 coding DNA: TGTGCCAGCAGTTTACAGTATTCTAATTTGAACACTGAAGCTTTCTTT. It specifies CASSLQYSNLNTEAFF.

The chain is built from TRBV6-7 and TRBJ1-1, with 8 bases identical to TRBD1. TRBV6-7 is designated an ORF whose function remains uncertain. The CDR3 runs to 17 residues. Trimming took 7 bases from V and 7 from J; bases not matched to a gene: 20. CDR3 residues: CASTHWGGTGCNREAFF. The CDR3 nucleotides are TGTGCCAGCACCCACTGGGGGGGGACAGGTTGTAACCGTGAAGCTTTCTTT.